Reported below is one TCR beta chain. Its antigen is as yet unknown. Uncontrolled infection, other autoimmune disease, pregnancy or lactation disqualified patients from enrolment. The sample comes from a study of T cells in Graves' hyperthyroidism and ophthalmopathy. Overall study results and limits: Classification by a 13 V-J model distinguished ophthalmopathy from stable hyperthyroidism. Blood samples included most of the expanded thyroid clonotypes exceeding 0.001. Progression to ophthalmopathy was predicted a median of roughly 6.5 months early.

Researchers took RNA transcripts and amplified the TCR beta CDR3 regions from them. HTBI primers were used for first-round RT-PCR of the TCR CDR3. TCRdb redid the calling of the multiplex PCR reads with MiXCR, one entry per CDR3 protein. This table holds over 250,000 distinct CDR3 sequences, roughly 15% found once. Germline-derived CDR1 and CDR2 are DFQATT and SNEGSKA (reference sequence). CDR3 length equals 14 residues. Trimming at V came to 6 bases and at J to 8 bases, leaving 13 bases not matched to a gene. The V gene is TRBV20-1, the J gene TRBJ1-2, with 9 bases aligning to TRBD1. The TCR originated in a woman aged 35 to 49 with Graves' ophthalmopathy. The specimen was blood. The CDR3 spells CSAFRDRASRGYTF. The DNA for the CDR3 is TGCAGTGCCTTTAGGGACAGGGCCTCTCGGGGCTACACCTTC.